Listed below are T cell receptor beta chains from one sample, sequenced in a study of PD-L1 blockade in urothelial cancer. Repertoires were generated with immunoSEQ multiplex PCR, while TCRdb's copy carries only in-frame clones and drops some. The sample shows just under 45,000 clones, around 89% of them seen only once. The material sequenced was PBMCs, taken around atezolizumab (anti-PD-L1) treatment. Receptors were obtained from a woman aged 55-69 years with urothelial cancer. CDR3s include the opening cysteine and the closing phenylalanine or tryptophan. A D gene is named only where the DNA matches it firmly. Only part of the rows carry a size: once, few, many, or a class if the clone is expanded.

. TRBJ1-2 15 TRBV5-6 TRBD1 TGTGCCAGCAGCTTAACCCCACAGGGGGTCTATGGCTACACCTTC CASSLTPQGVYGYTF
once TRBJ2-1 16 TRBV5-1 . TGCGCCAGCAGCTTGGGCGGCCTGAGCTCCTACAATGAGCAGTTCTTC CASSLGGLSSYNEQFF
few TRBJ2-1 18 TRBV9 TRBD2 TGTGCCAGCAGCCCAAGACTAGCGGGAGGGTCATCCCACAATGAGCAGTTCTTC CASSPRLAGGSSHNEQFF
. TRBJ1-1 15 TRBV19 . TGTGCCAGTAGTATAGTCGGGAGATTGAACACTGAAGCTTTCTTT CASSIVGRLNTEAFF
. TRBJ2-1 19 TRBV4-2 TRBD2 TGTGCCAGCAGCCAAGGGGGCGGGGGGGCCTCACGGTCCTACAATGAGCAGTTCTTC CASSQGGGGASRSYNEQFF
. TRBJ1-4 14 TRBV6-1 TRBD1 TGTGCCAGCAGGACAGGGGCAACTAATGAAAAACTGTTTTTT CASRTGATNEKLFF
. TRBJ2-4 18 TRBV27 TRBD2 TGTGCCAGCAGTTTAGTGAGTTCAGCGGGGGCCACAAAAAACATTCAGTACTTC CASSLVSSAGATKNIQYF
few TRBJ1-2 13 TRBV6-6 . TGTGCCAGCAGTTCAGGGGCTAACTATGGCTACACCTTC CASSSGANYGYTF
few TRBJ1-2 15 TRBV28 . TGTGCCAGCAGCCCTGGCCAGGGGAATAACTATGGCTACACCTTC CASSPGQGNNYGYTF
. TRBJ1-1 13 TRBV11-2 . TGTGCCAGCAGCCCAAACCGGGGGACTGAAGCTTTCTTT CASSPNRGTEAFF
. TRBJ1-5 13 TRBV2 . TGTGCCAGCAACACAGGGCCAGGTCAGCCCCAGCATTTT CASNTGPGQPQHF
. TRBJ1-5 14 TRBV5-6 . TGTGCCAGCACCCAGGCTGGCCTCAATCAGCCCCAGCATTTT CASTQAGLNQPQHF
once TRBJ1-1 17 TRBV5-1 TRBD1 TGCGCCAGCAGCGAGGGACCGGGACAGATCTTGAACACTGAAGCTTTCTTT CASSEGPGQILNTEAFF
. TRBJ1-4 15 TRBV4-2 . TGTGCCAGCAGCCAAGAAGGGGGGGGACATGAAAAACTGTTTTTT CASSQEGGGHEKLFF
. TRBJ2-7 14 TRBV6-1 TRBD1 TGTGCCAGCAGTGACTACGGGACAGGGTTCGAGCAGTACTTC CASSDYGTGFEQYF
. TRBJ2-4 15 TRBV27 . TGTGCCAGCGCCCCCAGCCTTAGCGGACTAAACATTCAGTACTTC CASAPSLSGLNIQYF
. TRBJ2-3 16 TRBV6-6 TRBD2 TGTGCCAGCAGTTTATTTACTAGCGGGGGATCAGATACGCAGTATTTT CASSLFTSGGSDTQYF
. TRBJ1-5 14 TRBV11-2 TRBD1 TGTGCCAGCAGCGCAGACAGGGGCAATCAGCCCCAGCATTTT CASSADRGNQPQHF
. TRBJ1-1 13 TRBV27 . TGTGCCAGCAGTCCCGGTCAAACTATACCGGCTTTCTTT CASSPGQTIPAFF
few TRBJ1-2 13 TRBV28 . TGTGCCAGCAGTTTGGAGGTGGACTATGGCTACACCTTC CASSLEVDYGYTF
. TRBJ2-3 17 TRBV4-1 TRBD1 TGCGCCAGCAGCCAAGCCCCACGGGACAGGGGTATGGATACGCAGTATTTT CASSQAPRDRGMDTQYF
. TRBJ1-4 16 TRBV5-6 TRBD1 TGTGCCAGCAGCGATTTCACAGGGGGCGCGGGTGAAAAACTGTTTTTT CASSDFTGGAGEKLFF
once TRBJ2-2 15 TRBV6-5 TRBD2 TGTGCCAGCACCCCCCCGGGGGGGCGAAACGGGGAGCTGTTTTTT CASTPPGGRNGELFF
once TRBJ2-7 14 TRBV11-2 . TGTGCCAGCAGCTTCTTAGGGGCTAATTACGAGCAGTACTTC CASSFLGANYEQYF
once TRBJ2-1 18 TRBV29-1 TRBD2 TGCAGCGTTGTGGGGGGGACTAGCGGGAGGGCCGGTTTTTATGAGCAGTTCTTC CSVVGGTSGRAGFYEQFF
. TRBJ1-2 17 TRBV18 . TGTGCCAGCTCACCAGGGACCACACAGGGTCCCTCGCCCGGCTACACCTTC CASSPGTTQGPSPGYTF
. TRBJ1-1 15 TRBV5-1 . TGCGCCAGCAGCGTCGGGGGAACAGTTTACACTGAAGCTTTCTTT CASSVGGTVYTEAFF
. TRBJ2-7 12 TRBV7-8 . TGTGCCAGCAGCTGGGGCGCCTACGAGCAGTACTTC CASSWGAYEQYF
. TRBJ2-7 16 TRBV19 . TGTGCCAGTTCACAATTGGGGGGGCTGGCCGCCTACGAGCAGTACTTC CASSQLGGLAAYEQYF
. TRBJ2-7 16 TRBV5-1 TRBD1 TGCGCCAGCAGCTTGGCCGGACAGGGGACCACCTACGAGCAGTACTTC CASSLAGQGTTYEQYF
. TRBJ2-2 16 TRBV6-4 TRBD2 TGTGCCAGCAGCCCTTCTAGCGGTGTGAACACCGGGGAGCTGTTTTTT CASSPSSGVNTGELFF
. TRBJ2-3 17 TRBV18 TRBD2 TGTGCCAGCTCAGGCGGACTAGCGGGGGGGCCAGCAGATACGCAGTATTTT CASSGGLAGGPADTQYF
. TRBJ2-1 16 TRBV6-5 TRBD1 TGTGCCAGCAGTTCGATCCGGGACAGGGGCTACAATGAGCAGTTCTTC CASSSIRDRGYNEQFF
. TRBJ1-1 10 TRBV20-1 . TGCAGTGTCCCCCGGGAGGTGACTTTCTTT CSVPREVTFF
. TRBJ1-1 13 TRBV5-4 . TGTGCCAGCAGCTGGGAGGGGGTATCTGAAGCTTTCTTT CASSWEGVSEAFF
. TRBJ1-1 15 TRBV7-9 TRBD1 TGTGCCAGCAGCGACCCAGACAGGGGATTAACTGAAGCTTTCTTT CASSDPDRGLTEAFF
. TRBJ2-7 14 TRBV7-9 . TGTGCCAGCAGAAGCTCAGGGGATTGGTACGAGCAGTACTTC CASRSSGDWYEQYF
. TRBJ1-1 14 TRBV6-1 TRBD1 TGTGCCAGCAGTCCTCTACAGGGGGCTGCTGAAGCTTTCTTT CASSPLQGAAEAFF
few TRBJ1-4 11 TRBV27 . TGTCGGGCGGGTACGAATGAAAAACTGTTTTTT CRAGTNEKLFF
. TRBJ2-3 16 TRBV5-1 . TGCGCCAGCAGCCGACAGCAAACCGCATTCACAGATACGCAGTATTTT CASSRQQTAFTDTQYF
few TRBJ1-2 13 TRBV2 . TGTGCCAGCAGGAGGCAGGAAGGGGTCGGCTACACCTTC CASRRQEGVGYTF
. TRBJ2-7 15 TRBV5-6 TRBD1 TGTGCCAGCAGCCGTAAAGACAGGGTCGCCTACGAGCAGTACTTC CASSRKDRVAYEQYF
. TRBJ2-7 14 TRBV5-1 TRBD1 TGCGCCAGCAGCCACCCGGGACAGGGCTACGAGCAGTACTTC CASSHPGQGYEQYF
few TRBJ1-2 12 TRBV19 TRBD1 TGTGCCAGCAGAGACGGACAGGAGGGCTACACCTTC CASRDGQEGYTF
. TRBJ2-2 16 TRBV7-2 TRBD2 TGTGCCAGCAGCTTACGTAAGCTAGCGGTTACCGGGGAGCTGTTTTTT CASSLRKLAVTGELFF
. TRBJ1-4 17 TRBV11-2 . TGTGCCAGCAGCTTAGGGTGGAGGGGCTCCCCTAATGAAAAACTGTTTTTT CASSLGWRGSPNEKLFF
. TRBJ1-2 17 TRBV5-6 TRBD1 TGTGCCAGCAGCTTGTCATACCGGGACAGGGCTGACTATGGCTACACCTTC CASSLSYRDRADYGYTF
. TRBJ1-2 15 TRBV10-2 . TGCGCCAGCAGTGAGAGGGGGGGCGCTTTCTATGGCTACACCTTC CASSERGGAFYGYTF
few TRBJ2-1 16 TRBV28 TRBD2 TGTGCCAGCAGTCCCCAAAGCGGGAGTTTCTACAATGAGCAGTTCTTC CASSPQSGSFYNEQFF
. TRBJ2-6 14 TRBV6-1 . TGTGCCAGCAGTGCCGGGTTTGGGGCCAACGTCCTGACTTTC CASSAGFGANVLTF
. TRBJ2-7 14 TRBV5-6 TRBD1 TGTGCCAGCAGCTTATACAGGGGAACCTACGAGCAGTACTTC CASSLYRGTYEQYF
. TRBJ2-1 18 TRBV19 TRBD2 TGTGCCAGTAGTAACGGCCCAACACTAGCGGGAGGGGCCAATGAGCAGTTCTTC CASSNGPTLAGGANEQFF
. TRBJ1-1 15 TRBV28 . TGTGCCAGCAGTCCCCATACCGGAGGAAACACTGAAGCTTTCTTT CASSPHTGGNTEAFF